This is a list of T cell receptor beta chains from one sample in a study of patients and donors after allogeneic stem cell transplantation. TCRdb re-called the RT-PCR reads with MiXCR, one entry per CDR3 protein. The data hold about 960,000 distinct CDR3 sequences, with approximately 19% observed a single time. Source material: blood, either unsorted or a sorted T cell fraction (not recorded which). The receptors here all came from a human donor who was either an allogeneic HSCT recipient or a stem cell or donor lymphocyte infusion donor (not recorded which). It is not recorded whose cells these are; they may come from a transplant donor. The CDR3 runs from the conserved cysteine through the conserved F or W. A D gene is named only where the DNA matches it firmly. Some rows have no size entry. The others give once, few or many, or a class for an expanded clone.

D gene	V gene	clone size	J gene	CDR3 DNA	CDR3 protein
NA	TRBV6-2/TRBV6-3	NA	TRBJ2-1	TGTGCCAGCAGTTTTTTGACAGGTAATGAGCAGTTCTTC	CASSFLTGNEQFF
NA	TRBV29-1	few	TRBJ1-2	TGCAGCTACACGACCACTAACTATGGCTACACCTTC	CSYTTTNYGYTF
TRBD1	TRBV6-1	NA	TRBJ2-7	TGTGCCAGCAGTGCACGGACAGGGGCCGAGCAGTACTTC	CASSARTGAEQYF
NA	TRBV5-1	NA	TRBJ1-1	TGCGCCACCAAACAGGGATCTATGAACACTGAAGCTTTCTTT	CATKQGSMNTEAFF
NA	TRBV5-6	NA	TRBJ2-1	TGTGCCAGCACCCGGACAGATCTCTCCTACAATGAGCAGTTCTTC	CASTRTDLSYNEQFF
NA	TRBV2	once	TRBJ2-5	TGTGCCAGCAGTGGACATCGACAGAGCCAAGAGACCCAGTACTTC	CASSGHRQSQETQYF
NA	TRBV20-1	few	TRBJ2-1	TGCAGTGCTAGGTTTGCTGGGGGCAGACATGAGCAGTTCTTC	CSARFAGGRHEQFF
NA	TRBV6-1	few	TRBJ1-1	TGTGCCACGACAGCTAAGAACACTGAAGCTTTCTTT	CATTAKNTEAFF
NA	TRBV20-1	NA	TRBJ2-7	TGCAGTGCTTATACCAGGACAGAACCCTACGAGCAGTACTTC	CSAYTRTEPYEQYF
NA	TRBV12-3/TRBV12-4	NA	TRBJ2-1	TGTGCCAGCTCTTCGCCACGGGGGCCGAATGAGCAGTTCTTC	CASSSPRGPNEQFF